The 13 T cell receptor beta chains below come from one sample, sequenced in a study of cytomegalovirus exposure and HLA in healthy donors. This PCR relied on a set of 60 Vbeta primers and 13 Jbeta primers. TCRdb's table, derived via immunoSEQ multiplex PCR, lists solely in-frame clones and lacks some. The data show over 110,000 clones, approximately 80% seen once. The sample taken for sequencing was PBMCs. These receptors came from a woman between 40 and 55 years old in good health and CMV-seropositive.

The rearrangement uses TRBV21-1 and TRBJ2-7; the D segment call TRBD2 is taken from the table without a DNA check. TRBV21-1 corresponds to a pseudogene. There are 13 residues in the CDR3. This chain's CDR3 is CASSNYSAGEQYF. The CDR3 region has the DNA TGTGCCAGCAGCAATTACTCGGCGGGGGAGCAGTACTTC.

The chain recombines TRBV2 with TRBJ2-7, with a tentative D call TRBD1 (6 bases). Trimming removed 3 bases from V and 5 bases from J, with 8 bases in between. The germline gives CDR1 SNHLY, CDR2 FYNNEI. CDR3 length: 12 residues. The CDR3 DNA follows: TGTGCCAGCAGTGACAGGGACAACGAGCAGTACTTC. Amino acids: CASSDRDNEQYF.

CDR3 nucleotides: TGTGCCAGCAGCCCTGGACAGGGTCCTTACAATGAGCAGTTCTTC. Translating it yields CASSPGQGPYNEQFF. The chain recombines TRBV5-4 with TRBJ2-1; TRBD1 matches at 8 bases. The CDR3 is 15 amino acids. CDR1 SGHNT and CDR2 YYREEE come from the germline V gene (reference sequence). The J segment lost 4 bases and the V segment lost 4 bases, leaving 7 bases of the junction unmatched. Combining the CDR3 with reference TRBV5-4 and TRBJ2-1 gives the whole variable domain ETGVTQSPTHLIKTRGQQVTLRCSSQSGHNTVSWYQQALGQGPQFIFQYYREEENGRGNFPPRFSGLQFPNYSSELNVNALELDDSALYLCASSPGQGPYNEQFFGPGTRLTVL.

This sequence joins TRBV13 and TRBJ2-7; 7 bases align to TRBD1. Germline CDR1 PRHDT, CDR2 FYEKMQ (reference sequence). CDR3 length: 16 amino acids. Trimming at V came to 6 bases and at J to 3 bases, leaving 14 bases not matched to a gene. The CDR3: CASSHFRTGSGYEQYF. The CDR3 DNA follows: TGTGCCAGCAGTCATTTCCGGACAGGCTCCGGCTACGAGCAGTACTTC. The whole variable domain, filled in from reference TRBV13 and TRBJ2-7, reads AAGVIQSPRHLIKEKRETATLKCYPIPRHDTVYWYQQGPGQDPQFLISFYEKMQSDKGSIPDRFSAQQFSDYHSELNMSSLELGDSALYFCASSHFRTGSGYEQYFGPGTRLTVT.

The V and J genes are TRBV2 and TRBJ2-5; D perhaps matches TRBD1 (5 bases). The CDR3 consists of 15 residues. The V and J ends lost 8 bases and 2 bases respectively, with 18 bases between them. Germline V gene lookup returns CDR1 SNHLY and CDR2 FYNNEI. CDR3 sequence reads: CASQGFFRVQETQYF. CDR3 coding DNA: TGTGCCAGCCAGGGCTTTTTCAGGGTGCAAGAGACCCAGTACTTC.

The chain carries TRBV15 and TRBJ2-7; D not resolved. The CDR3 length is 12 residues. V lost 5 bases to trimming and J lost 0 bases, with 5 bases between them. The V gene's germline CDR1 is LNHNV and CDR2 YYDKDF (reference sequence). The CDR3 nucleotides are TGTGCCACCAGCCGCGGCTCCTACGAGCAGTACTTC. As protein: CATSRGSYEQYF.

In DNA, the CDR3 is TGTGCCATCAGTGATAGCGGGAGGACGCCAGATACGCAGTATTTT. The encoded protein is CAISDSGRTPDTQYF. The genes are TRBV10-3 and TRBJ2-3; 10 positions agree with TRBD2. With V trimmed by 3 bases and J by 4 bases, 4 bases remained unmatched. CDR3 length: 15 amino acids. Germline loops: CDR1 ENHRY, CDR2 SYGVKD.

This clone was counted a few times. The rearrangement links TRBV19 to TRBJ1-2; D not resolved. This CDR3 is 13 amino acids long. V was shortened by 3 bases and J by 5 bases, with 10 bases between the two germline ends. Germline CDR1 and CDR2: LNHDA and SQIVND (reference sequence). CDR3 sequence (DNA): TGTGCCAGTAGTATCCGCTCGGAGTATGGCTACACCTTC. Its translation: CASSIRSEYGYTF.

The chain combines TRBV1 with TRBJ2-1; TRBD2 is the table's D call and was not checked against the DNA. TRBV1 is termed a pseudogene. The CDR3 contains 19 residues. CDR3 DNA: TGCACCAGCAGCCCCCCCCGGGGAAGCGGAGCGGGAGGGTACAATGAGCAGTTCTTC. Translated: CTSSPPRGSGAGGYNEQFF.

The V and J genes are TRBV7-2 and TRBJ1-5; TRBD1 is a possible D gene (6 bases). Germline loops: CDR1 SGHTA, CDR2 FQGNSA. This CDR3 region has 16 residues. V lost 2 bases to trimming and J lost 1 base, with 12 bases between them. The CDR3 DNA reads as TGTGCCAGCAGCTTATTTGTGGGGACAAGCAATCAGCCCCAGCATTTT. Translation: CASSLFVGTSNQPQHF. The full variable domain, in which reference TRBV7-2 and TRBJ1-5 provide the parts outside the CDR3, is GAGVSQSPSNKVTEKGKDVELRCDPISGHTALYWYRQSLGQGLEFLIYFQGNSAPDKSGLPSDRFSAERTGGSVSTLTIQRTQQEDSAVYLCASSLFVGTSNQPQHFGDGTRLSIL.

V usage is TRBV30 and J usage is TRBJ2-1; no definite D call. Trimming removed 5 bases at V and 5 bases at J, with 10 bases between. The CDR3 is 12 residues long. Germline assignment: CDR1 GTSNPN and CDR2 SVGIG (reference sequence). CDR3 nucleotides: TGTGCCTGGTCCCCCTTTGACAATGAGCAGTTCTTC. Protein: CAWSPFDNEQFF.

Only a few counts were recorded for this clone. The rearrangement links TRBV5-1 to TRBJ2-1; perhaps TRBD1 as D (6 bases). From germline, CDR1 is SGHRS and CDR2 YFSETQ. The CDR3 has 14 amino acids. V was shortened by 6 bases and J by 0 bases, with 10 bases between the two germline ends. Written as DNA, the CDR3 is TGCGCCAGCAAGGGGGACAACTCCTACAATGAGCAGTTCTTC. This gives the protein CASKGDNSYNEQFF.

This chain joins TRBV5-4 and TRBJ2-7, with a tentative D call TRBD2 (7 bases). Germline CDR1 SGHNT, CDR2 YYREEE (reference sequence). This CDR3 contains 14 residues. Trimming took off 0 bases at V and 3 bases at J, with 10 bases between the two ends. Here the CDR3 DNA reads TGTGCCAGCAGCTTGGAGGGGGGGGACTACGAGCAGTACTTC. Amino acid sequence: CASSLEGGDYEQYF.